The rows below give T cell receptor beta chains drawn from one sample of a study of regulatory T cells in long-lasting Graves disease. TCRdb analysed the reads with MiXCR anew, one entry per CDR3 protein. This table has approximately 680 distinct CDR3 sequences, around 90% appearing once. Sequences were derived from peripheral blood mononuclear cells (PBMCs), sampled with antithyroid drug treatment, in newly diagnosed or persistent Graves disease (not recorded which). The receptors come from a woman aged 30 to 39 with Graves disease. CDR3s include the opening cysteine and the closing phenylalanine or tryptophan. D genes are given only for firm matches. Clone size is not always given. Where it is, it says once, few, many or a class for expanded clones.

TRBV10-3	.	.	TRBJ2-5	TGTGCCATCAAGTCTAGCGCCAAAGAGACCCAGTACTTC	CAIKSSAKETQYF
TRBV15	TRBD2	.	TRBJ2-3	TGTGCCACCAGCCCAGGACTAGCGGGAGGTCCGAGCACAGATACGCAGTATTTT	CATSPGLAGGPSTDTQYF
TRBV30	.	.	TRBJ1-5	TGTGCCTGCGCGGGGGGGGGCAATCAGCCCCAGCATTTT	CACAGGGNQPQHF
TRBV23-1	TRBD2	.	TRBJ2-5	TGCGCCAGCAGTCAACCGGGACTAGCGGAAGAGGAAACCCAGTACTTC	CASSQPGLAEEETQYF
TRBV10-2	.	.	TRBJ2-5	TGCGCCAGCAGTGTTGGGAGCTCCCTCTCCGATTTCGCCCCAGGGGAGACCCAGTACTTC	CASSVGSSLSDFAPGETQYF
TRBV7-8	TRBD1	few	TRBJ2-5	TGTGCCAGCAGCCGCAGGCACGGACAGGGTAGGGAGACCCAGTACTTC	CASSRRHGQGRETQYF
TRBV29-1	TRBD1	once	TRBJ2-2	TGCAGCGTTGGAAGGGGGCCCGGGGAGCTGTTTTTT	CSVGRGPGELFF
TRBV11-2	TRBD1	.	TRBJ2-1	TGTGCCAGCAGCTCGGACAGGGAGAACAATGAGCAGTTCTTC	CASSSDRENNEQFF
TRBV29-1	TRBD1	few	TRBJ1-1	TGCAGCGTTGAAGATCTTCAGTGGGACAGGGGCACTGAAGCTTTCTTT	CSVEDLQWDRGTEAFF
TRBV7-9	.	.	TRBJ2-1	TGCCTAGGGAGCTCCTACAATGAGCAGTTCTTC	CLGSSYNEQFF
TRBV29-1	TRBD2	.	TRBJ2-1	TGCAGCGTTGTGGGGAGGGCCAATGAGCAGTTCTTC	CSVVGRANEQFF
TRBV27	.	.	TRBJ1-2	TGTGCCAGCAGTCTCTCGTTTAGGGAAGTTCCCTATGGCTACACCTTC	CASSLSFREVPYGYTF
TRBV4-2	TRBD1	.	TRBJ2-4	TGTGCCAGCAGCCAAGATCCCGAACAGGGGGAAAACATTCAGTACTTC	CASSQDPEQGENIQYF
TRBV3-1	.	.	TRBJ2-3	TGTGCCAGCAGCCAAGAACTAGTTGGGGATACGCAGTATTTT	CASSQELVGDTQYF
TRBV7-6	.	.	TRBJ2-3	TGTGCCAGCAGCTTAGGAGGGGGAAGAACAGATACGCAGTATTTT	CASSLGGGRTDTQYF
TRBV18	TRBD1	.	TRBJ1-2	TGTGCCAGCTCACCGCGGACAGGGTGGGGGTTGAACTATGGCTACACCTTC	CASSPRTGWGLNYGYTF
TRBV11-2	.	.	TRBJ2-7	TGTGCCAGCAGCTTAGATATTTTCGCGGGACAGTCCTACGAGCAGTACTTC	CASSLDIFAGQSYEQYF
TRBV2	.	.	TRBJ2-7	TGTGCCAGCAGTCCGACCTACGAGCAGTACTTC	CASSPTYEQYF
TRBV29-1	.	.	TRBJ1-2	TGCAGCGTTCTTGACCCGGCAAACTATGGCTACACCTTC	CSVLDPANYGYTF
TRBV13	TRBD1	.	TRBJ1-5	TGTGCCAGCAGCTTCCCGGGACAGGGGGCGAAGGAGGGCAATCAGCCCCAGCATTTT	CASSFPGQGAKEGNQPQHF
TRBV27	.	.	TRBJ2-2	TGTGCCAGCACCCAAGTGAACACCGGGGAGCTGTTTTTT	CASTQVNTGELFF
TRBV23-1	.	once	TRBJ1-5	TGCGCCAGCAGTCAATCGGGGGGTTATAGCAATCAGCCCCAGCATTTT	CASSQSGGYSNQPQHF
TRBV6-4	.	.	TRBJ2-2	TGTGCCAGCAGAATCCCGGGCGGGGAGCTGTTTTTT	CASRIPGGELFF
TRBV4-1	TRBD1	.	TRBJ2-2	TGCGCCAGCAGCCAAGTAACAGGGGTGAACACCGGGGAGCTGTTTTTT	CASSQVTGVNTGELFF
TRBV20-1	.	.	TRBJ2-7	TGCAGTGGAGAGGTAGCATCCTACGAGCAGTACTTC	CSGEVASYEQYF
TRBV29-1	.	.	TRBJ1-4	TGCAGCGTTGAGCTTCACAGAGCCGATGAAAAACTGTTTTTT	CSVELHRADEKLFF
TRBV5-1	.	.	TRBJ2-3	TGCGCCAGCAGCTTGGCCAGGGACTTCGTCGATACGCAGTATTTT	CASSLARDFVDTQYF
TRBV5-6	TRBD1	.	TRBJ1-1	TGTGCCAGCAGCTCCGGACAGGGGACCACTGAAGCTTTCTTT	CASSSGQGTTEAFF
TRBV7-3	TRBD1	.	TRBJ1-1	TGTGCCAGCAGCCCCACAGGGGGGTATTTCACTGAAGCTTTCTTT	CASSPTGGYFTEAFF
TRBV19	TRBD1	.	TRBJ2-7	TGTGCCAGTAGTACACGGGACAGAACAACCTACGAGCAGTACTTC	CASSTRDRTTYEQYF
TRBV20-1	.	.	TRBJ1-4	TGCAGTGCCTCAGGGGCCCTGGACGAAAAACTGTTTTTT	CSASGALDEKLFF
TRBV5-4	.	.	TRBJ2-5	TGTGCCAGCAGCTTTAGGGTTCGAAAAGAGACCCAGTACTTC	CASSFRVRKETQYF
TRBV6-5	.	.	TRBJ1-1	TGTGCCAGCAGTTACGTGGGACCCACTGAAGCTTTCTTT	CASSYVGPTEAFF
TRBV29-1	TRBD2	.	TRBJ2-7	TGCAGCGTTCGAGGCGGGAGTAGCTACGAGCAGTACTTC	CSVRGGSSYEQYF
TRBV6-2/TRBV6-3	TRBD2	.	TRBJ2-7	TGTGCCAGCAGTTACGGGGCTAGCGGGAGTTACGAGCAGTACTTC	CASSYGASGSYEQYF
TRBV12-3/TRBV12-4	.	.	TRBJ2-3	TGTGCCAGCAGTTTTTTGTTGCGCACAGATACGCAGTATTTT	CASSFLLRTDTQYF
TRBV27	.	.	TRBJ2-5	TGTGCCAGCAGTTTATCTGCAGGGCCACAAGAGACCCAGTACTTC	CASSLSAGPQETQYF
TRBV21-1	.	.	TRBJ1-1	TGTGCCAGCAGCAAAAAAGGGGGCGCGGGGAACACTGAAGCTTTCTTT	CASSKKGGAGNTEAFF
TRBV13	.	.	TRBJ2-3	TGTGCCAGCAGCCTTAGCGGTATTAGCACAGATACGCAGTATTTT	CASSLSGISTDTQYF
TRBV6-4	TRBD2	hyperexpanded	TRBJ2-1	TGTGCCAGCAGTGCGGGACTAGACTACAATGAGCAGTTCTTC	CASSAGLDYNEQFF
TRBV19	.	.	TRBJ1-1	TGTGCCAGTAGCGCCCGGGGCGGGGAAGGGAACACTGAAGCTTTCTTT	CASSARGGEGNTEAFF
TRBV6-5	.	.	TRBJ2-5	TGTGCCAGCAGTTACGGGGTGGAGACCCAGTACTTC	CASSYGVETQYF
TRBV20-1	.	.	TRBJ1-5	TGCAGTGCTAGAGTGGAGGGATGGGGCCAGCCCCAGCATTTT	CSARVEGWGQPQHF
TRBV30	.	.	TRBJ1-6	TGTGCCTGGAGTGTCCTTAATTCACCCCTCCACTTT	CAWSVLNSPLHF
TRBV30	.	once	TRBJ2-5	TGTGCCTGGAGTGGCCAACCTCAAGAGACCCAGTACTTC	CAWSGQPQETQYF
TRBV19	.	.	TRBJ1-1	TGTGCCAGTAGTCGGTCGACCGGTGAAGCTTTCTTT	CASSRSTGEAFF
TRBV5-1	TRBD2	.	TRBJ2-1	TGCGCCAGCAGCGCACTCCCGGGACTAGCGGACAATGAGCAGTTCTTC	CASSALPGLADNEQFF
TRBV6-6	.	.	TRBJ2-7	TGTGCCAGCAGTTACGAAGCAGGGGCCTCCTACGAGCAGTACTTC	CASSYEAGASYEQYF
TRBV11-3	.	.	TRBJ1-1	TGTGCCAGCAGCCCCAGAGGGGGGGTTTCTGAAGCTTTCTTT	CASSPRGGVSEAFF
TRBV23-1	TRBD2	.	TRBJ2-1	TGCGCCAGCAGTCAATCGTGCGGGAGGGCCTACAATGAGCAGTTCTTC	CASSQSCGRAYNEQFF
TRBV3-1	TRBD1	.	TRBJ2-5	TGTGCCAGCAGCCAAGCAACAGGGGGAGAGACCCAGTACTTC	CASSQATGGETQYF
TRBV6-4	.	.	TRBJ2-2	TGTGCCAGCAGTGCCTCGGGGCACACCGGGGAGCTGTTTTTT	CASSASGHTGELFF
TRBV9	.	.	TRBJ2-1	TGTGCCAGCAGCGCTCTAAACCCCTCCTACAATGAGCAGTTCTTC	CASSALNPSYNEQFF
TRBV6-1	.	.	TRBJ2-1	TGTGCTCACGAAGAAGGGACTGGAGGGGCCAATGAGCAGTTCTTC	CAHEEGTGGANEQFF
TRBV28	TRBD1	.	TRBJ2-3	TGTGCCAGCCTTAGACAGGGGGCGCTTGCAGATACGCAGTATTTT	CASLRQGALADTQYF